A selection of T cell receptor beta chains follows, all from one sample in a study of blood T cell repertoires in COVID-19. Using immunoSEQ multiplex PCR, the repertoire was profiled, and TCRdb retains in-frame clones only, with some absent. In the table there are more than 150,000 clones, about four fifths of which are singletons. Sequencing was done on a sample of peripheral blood. These receptors were collected from a human donor in a cohort sampled during active COVID-19. Both conserved end residues are part of each CDR3. A D gene is named only where the DNA matches it firmly. Where a row states a size, it is once, few, many or the class of an expanded clone; other rows omit it.

v_call	d_call	j_call	clone_size	cdr3_nt	cdr3_aa
TRBV5-1	NA	TRBJ2-1	NA	TGCGCCAGCAGCTTCCCCGACAATGAGCAGTTCTTC	CASSFPDNEQFF
TRBV18	TRBD1	TRBJ1-1	NA	TGTGCCAGCTCGACAGGGGTTGAAACTGAAGCTTTCTTT	CASSTGVETEAFF
TRBV6-1	NA	TRBJ2-3	NA	TGTGCCAGCAGTGAAGCAGGAGGGGCTAGGACAGATACGCAGTATTTT	CASSEAGGARTDTQYF
TRBV7-8	NA	TRBJ1-5	once	TGTGCCAGCAGCTTAGGGGGCGTTAATAGCAATCAGCCCCAGCATTTT	CASSLGGVNSNQPQHF
TRBV9	NA	TRBJ2-3	NA	TGTGCCAGCAGCGTATATGACTTCTTAAGGGATACGCAGTATTTT	CASSVYDFLRDTQYF
TRBV27	NA	TRBJ1-6	once	TGTGCCAGCAGTTTAGGCGGGGTAGGATCACCCCTCCACTTT	CASSLGGVGSPLHF
TRBV29-1	TRBD1	TRBJ1-2	NA	TGCAGCTCCGGGACAGGGGGAAACTATGGCTACACCTTC	CSSGTGGNYGYTF
TRBV5-6	TRBD1	TRBJ2-2	NA	TGTGCCAGCAGCCCCGGGACAGGGTACACCGGGGAGCTGTTTTTT	CASSPGTGYTGELFF
TRBV6-5	NA	TRBJ1-1	NA	TGTGCCAGCAGTTACCGGGGCGGGACAGCTTTCTTT	CASSYRGGTAFF
TRBV4-1	TRBD1	TRBJ1-4	NA	TGCGCCAGCAGCCAAGATGCGGGGGACAGGGTTACGTCGGATGAAAAACTGTTTTTT	CASSQDAGDRVTSDEKLFF
TRBV19	NA	TRBJ1-2	once	TGTGCCAGTAGTACGACAGTGGCAACTAACTATGGCTACACCTTC	CASSTTVATNYGYTF
TRBV5-1	TRBD2	TRBJ2-5	NA	TGCGCCAGCAGCTTGGGGGAGGGAGAGACCCAGTACTTC	CASSLGEGETQYF
TRBV27	NA	TRBJ1-1	once	TGTGCCAGCAGTTTAAGCGCAGGGGTGAACACTGAAGCTTTCTTT	CASSLSAGVNTEAFF
TRBV5-1	NA	TRBJ2-7	NA	TGCGCCAGCAGCTTGCCCACCCCTACCTACGAGCAGTACTTC	CASSLPTPTYEQYF
TRBV19	NA	TRBJ2-7	NA	TGTGCCAGTAGTATGACGGGGGAGAGGTCCTACGAGCAGTACTTC	CASSMTGERSYEQYF
TRBV30	NA	TRBJ1-6	NA	TGTGCCTGGAGTGGGACAGCTAGCTCCTATAATTCACCCCTCCACTTT	CAWSGTASSYNSPLHF
TRBV6-2/TRBV6-3	NA	TRBJ2-3	NA	TGTGCCAGCAGTTACCGTAGCGGTGATGCTCCCCCGGGGCAGTATTTT	CASSYRSGDAPPGQYF